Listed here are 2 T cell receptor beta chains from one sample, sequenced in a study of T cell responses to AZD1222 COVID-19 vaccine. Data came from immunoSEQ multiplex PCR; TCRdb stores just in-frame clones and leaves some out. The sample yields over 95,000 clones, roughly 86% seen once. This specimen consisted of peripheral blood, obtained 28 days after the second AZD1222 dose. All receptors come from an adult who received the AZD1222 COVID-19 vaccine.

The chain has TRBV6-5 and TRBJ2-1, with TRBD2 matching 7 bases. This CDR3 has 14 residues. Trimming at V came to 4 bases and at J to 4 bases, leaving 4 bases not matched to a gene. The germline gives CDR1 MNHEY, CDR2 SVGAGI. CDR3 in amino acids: CASSSGGGYNEQFF. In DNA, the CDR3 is TGTGCCAGCAGTTCGGGAGGAGGATACAATGAGCAGTTCTTC.

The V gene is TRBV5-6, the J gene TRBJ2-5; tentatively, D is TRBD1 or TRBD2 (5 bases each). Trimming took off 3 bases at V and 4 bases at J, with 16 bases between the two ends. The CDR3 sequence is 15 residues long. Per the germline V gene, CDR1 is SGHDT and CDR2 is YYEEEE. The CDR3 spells CASSSIGPGGETQYF. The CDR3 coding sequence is TGTGCCAGCAGCTCGATAGGGCCTGGGGGAGAGACCCAGTACTTC.